This TCR beta chain was documented in a study of blood T cell repertoires in COVID-19. Some clones are missing from TCRdb's copy, which holds only in-frame ones; the method was immunoSEQ multiplex PCR. The sample contains 470,000 or so clones, approximately 85% of which appear only once. Sequenced material: peripheral blood. This TCR was recovered from a human donor in a cohort sampled during active COVID-19.

CDR3 protein: CASSSSSNEQYF. Here the CDR3 DNA reads TGTGCCAGCAGCTCCTCTAGCAACGAGCAGTACTTC. The chain employs TRBV7-8 and TRBJ2-7, with a tentative D call TRBD2 (5 bases). Germline V gives CDR1 SGHVS, CDR2 FQNEAQ. There are 12 residues in the CDR3. V was pared by 4 bases and J by 5 bases, with 9 bases between.